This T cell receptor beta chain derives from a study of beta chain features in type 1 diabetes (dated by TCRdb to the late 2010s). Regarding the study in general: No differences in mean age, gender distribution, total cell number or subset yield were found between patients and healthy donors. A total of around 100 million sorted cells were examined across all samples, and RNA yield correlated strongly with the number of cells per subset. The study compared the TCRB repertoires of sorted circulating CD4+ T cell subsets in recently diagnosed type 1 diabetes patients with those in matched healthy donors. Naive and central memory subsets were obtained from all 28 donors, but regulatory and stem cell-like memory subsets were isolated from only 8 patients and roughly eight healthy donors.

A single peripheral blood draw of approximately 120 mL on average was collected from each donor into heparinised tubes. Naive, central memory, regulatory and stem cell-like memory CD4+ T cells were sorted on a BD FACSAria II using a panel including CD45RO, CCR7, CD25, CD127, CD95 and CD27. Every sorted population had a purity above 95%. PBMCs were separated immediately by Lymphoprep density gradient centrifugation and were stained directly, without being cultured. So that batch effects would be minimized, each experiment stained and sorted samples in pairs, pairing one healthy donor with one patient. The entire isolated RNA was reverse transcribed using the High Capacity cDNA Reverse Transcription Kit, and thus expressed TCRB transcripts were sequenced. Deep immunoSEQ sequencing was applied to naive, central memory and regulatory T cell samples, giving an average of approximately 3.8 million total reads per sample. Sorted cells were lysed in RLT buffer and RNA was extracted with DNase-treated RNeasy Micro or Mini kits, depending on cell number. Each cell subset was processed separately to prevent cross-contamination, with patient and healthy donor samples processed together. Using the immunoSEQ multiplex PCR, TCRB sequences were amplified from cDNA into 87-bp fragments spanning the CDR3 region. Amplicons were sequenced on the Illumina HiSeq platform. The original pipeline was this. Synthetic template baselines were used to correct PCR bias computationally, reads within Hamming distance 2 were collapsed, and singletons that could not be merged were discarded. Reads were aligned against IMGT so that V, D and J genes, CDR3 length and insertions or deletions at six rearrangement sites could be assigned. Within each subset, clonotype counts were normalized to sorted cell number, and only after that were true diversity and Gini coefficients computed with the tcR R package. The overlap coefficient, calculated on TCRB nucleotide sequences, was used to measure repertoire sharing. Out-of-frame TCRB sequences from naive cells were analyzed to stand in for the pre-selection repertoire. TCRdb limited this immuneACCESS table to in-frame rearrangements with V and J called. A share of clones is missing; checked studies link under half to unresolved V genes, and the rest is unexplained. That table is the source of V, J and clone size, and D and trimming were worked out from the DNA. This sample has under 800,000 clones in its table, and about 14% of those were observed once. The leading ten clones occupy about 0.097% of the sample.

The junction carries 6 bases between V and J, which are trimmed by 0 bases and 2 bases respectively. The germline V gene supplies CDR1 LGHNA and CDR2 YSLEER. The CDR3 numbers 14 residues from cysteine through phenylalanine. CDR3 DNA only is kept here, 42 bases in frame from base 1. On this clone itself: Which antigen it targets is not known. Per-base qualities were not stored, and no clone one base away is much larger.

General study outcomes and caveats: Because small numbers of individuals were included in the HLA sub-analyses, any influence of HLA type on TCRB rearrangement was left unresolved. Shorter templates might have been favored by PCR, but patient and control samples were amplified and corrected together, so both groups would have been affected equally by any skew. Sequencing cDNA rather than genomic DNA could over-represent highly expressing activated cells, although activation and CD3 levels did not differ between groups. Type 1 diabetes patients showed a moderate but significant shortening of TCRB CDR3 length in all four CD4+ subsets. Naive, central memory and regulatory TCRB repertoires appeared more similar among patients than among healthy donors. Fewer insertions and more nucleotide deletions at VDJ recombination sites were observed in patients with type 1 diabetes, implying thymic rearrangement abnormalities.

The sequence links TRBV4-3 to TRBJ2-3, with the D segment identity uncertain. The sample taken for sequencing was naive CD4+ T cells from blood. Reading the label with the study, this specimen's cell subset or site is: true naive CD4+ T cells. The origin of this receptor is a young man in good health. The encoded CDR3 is CASSQDGVTDTQYF. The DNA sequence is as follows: TGCGCCAGCAGCCAAGATGGAGTCACAGATACGCAGTATTTT.